Listed here are 30 T cell receptor beta chains from one sample, sequenced in a study of blood T cell repertoires in COVID-19 (dated by TCRdb to the early 2020s). Library preparation employed the immunoSEQ multiplex PCR assay. Drawn from immuneACCESS, this table holds only the in-frame rearrangements with V and J called that TCRdb kept. Clones are partly lost; checked studies trace under half to an unresolved V gene and leave the rest unexplained. Here the sample has about 220,000 clones; roughly 80% occur a single time. The ten largest clonotypes hold approximately 1.4% of the sample. The specimen was PBMCs or T cells enriched from blood (not recorded which). The receptor source for this set is a woman between 40 and 55 years old with acute COVID-19.

The genes are TRBV9 and TRBJ1-6; 8 bases agree with TRBD1. Germline assignment: CDR1 SGDLS and CDR2 YYNGEE. The CDR3 is 15 amino acids. J was trimmed by 3 bases and V by 3 bases; bases with no gene match: 2. In nucleotides, the CDR3 is TGTGCCAGCAGCGAGGGACAGGTCTATAATTCACCCCTCCACTTT. Its protein is CASSEGQVYNSPLHF.

V usage is TRBV19 and J usage is TRBJ1-2; 8 positions match TRBD1. Germline V gene lookup returns CDR1 LNHDA and CDR2 SQIVND (reference sequence). This CDR3 spans 14 amino acids. Trimming cost V 5 bases and J 4 bases; bases outside gene matches: 6. The CDR3 sequence: CASSRDRNTYGYTF. The CDR3 bases are TGTGCCAGTAGTCGGGACAGGAACACCTATGGCTACACCTTC.

J is TRBJ2-1 and V is TRBV24-1, with D possibly TRBD2 on 7 matching bases. This CDR3 comprises 14 residues. Germline V gene lookup returns CDR1 KGHDR and CDR2 SFDVKD. Trimming stripped 6 bases from V and 6 bases from J, with 14 bases between. DNA for the CDR3: TGTGCCACCAGTAAGTGGGGGGGCCGCAATGAGCAGTTCTTC. Its translation is CATSKWGGRNEQFF.

V gene TRBV6-1 combines with J gene TRBJ1-2, with D unclear. Trimming pared 2 bases from V and 4 bases from J, leaving 11 bases between. CDR1 is MNHNS, CDR2 SASEGT, per germline. The CDR3 runs to 14 residues. The CDR3 DNA follows: TGTGCCAGCAGTGAATATCGTTCCTCCTATGGCTACACCTTC. It translates to CASSEYRSSYGYTF.

This clone was seen once. V usage is TRBV20-1 and J usage is TRBJ1-1; D call uncertain. This CDR3 is 13 amino acids long. Germline V CDR1 and CDR2: DFQATT, SNEGSKA (reference sequence). With 3 bases removed from V and 1 base from J, the gap between germline ends came to 9 bases. Here the CDR3 reads CSASPGRNTEAFF. The CDR3 DNA sequence: TGCAGTGCTAGTCCGGGTCGGAACACTGAAGCTTTCTTT.

The chain carries TRBV28 and TRBJ1-2; the D gene is possibly TRBD1 (5 bases). Trimming stripped 4 bases from V and 2 bases from J, with 26 bases between. This CDR3 comprises 19 residues. Germline values: CDR1 MDHEN, CDR2 SYDVKM. In DNA form, the CDR3 reads TGTGCCAGCAGTTCCAGTGGGCGACAGCTTACCGTGAACAACTATGGCTACACCTTC. Translation: CASSSSGRQLTVNNYGYTF.

The V and J genes are TRBV5-1 and TRBJ2-2; D possibly corresponds to TRBD1 (5 bases). The V gene's germline CDR1 is SGHRS and CDR2 YFSETQ. The CDR3 totals 14 residues. The V end lost 0 bases, the J end lost 6 bases, and 9 bases lay between the germline ends. This chain's CDR3 is CASSLDGAAGELFF. DNA for the CDR3: TGCGCCAGCAGCTTGGATGGGGCAGCCGGGGAGCTGTTTTTT.

The V call is TRBV5-6, the J call TRBJ2-2; D is perhaps TRBD2 (6 bases). The CDR3 has 17 residues. V was shortened by 0 bases and J by 6 bases, with 18 bases between the two germline ends. CDR1 and CDR2 from the germline V gene are SGHDT and YYEEEE. This CDR3 is CASSLGPTGVIAGELFF. The CDR3 DNA sequence: TGTGCCAGCAGCTTGGGGCCAACGGGGGTCATAGCCGGGGAGCTGTTTTTT.

The rearrangement joins TRBV5-1 to TRBJ1-2, with 7 bases aligning to TRBD1. This CDR3 has 13 residues. The ends lost 4 bases at V and 8 bases at J; junction bases unmatched: 8. CDR1 SGHRS and CDR2 YFSETQ come from the germline V gene. Here the CDR3 DNA reads TGCGCCAGCAGCCGATTACAGGGGTACGGCTACACCTTC. Its protein is CASSRLQGYGYTF.

The V gene is TRBV24-1, the J gene TRBJ2-2, with a weak D call TRBD2 (5 bases). CDR1 is KGHDR, CDR2 SFDVKD, per germline. The CDR3 is made up of 15 amino acids. Deletions cut 4 bases from V and 1 base from J, with 9 bases between. CDR3 residues: CATSEASKNTGELFF. For the CDR3, the DNA is TGTGCCACCAGTGAGGCTAGCAAGAACACCGGGGAGCTGTTTTTT.

The chain is built from TRBV6-5 and TRBJ1-2; 8 bases fit TRBD1. The CDR3 is 15 residues long. Germline loops: CDR1 MNHEY, CDR2 SVGAGI. J was trimmed by 4 bases and V by 7 bases; bases with no gene match: 11. The CDR3 sequence is CASIPAGGQGYGYTF. The CDR3 DNA reads as TGTGCCAGCATCCCTGCAGGGGGCCAGGGCTATGGCTACACCTTC.

V gene TRBV9 combines with J gene TRBJ2-7; D may be TRBD1 (5 bases). The CDR3 totals 14 residues. The ends were cut back, 4 bases at V and 4 bases at J, with 15 bases in the middle. CDR1 and CDR2 (germline): SGDLS, YYNGEE. CDR3 DNA sequence: TGTGCCAGCAGCCCAACCCAGGGTTGGTACGAGCAGTACTTC. Protein product: CASSPTQGWYEQYF.

The chain recombines TRBV7-3 with TRBJ2-2, with D possibly matching TRBD2 (6 bases). The CDR3 is made up of 15 amino acids. Per the germline V gene, CDR1 is SGHTA and CDR2 is FQGTGA. V lost 3 bases and J 4 bases, leaving 12 bases between the germline ends. In DNA form, the CDR3 reads TGTGCCAGCAGCTTTGCGGGGCGAGGCACCGGGGAGCTGTTTTTT. Its translation is CASSFAGRGTGELFF.

In its sample, this clone was seen a few times. The genes are TRBV6-2 or TRBV6-3 and TRBJ2-7; TRBD1 aligns across 8 bases. CDR3 size: 14 residues. V lost 5 bases and J lost 7; bases outside the gene matches: 10. Germline CDR1 is MNHEY and CDR2 is SVGEGT. This CDR3 is CASSRDRIDWEQYF. CDR3 coding DNA: TGTGCCAGCAGTCGGGACAGGATAGATTGGGAGCAGTACTTC.

The V and J genes are TRBV6-5 and TRBJ1-1; 8 bases line up with TRBD1. Germline lookup yields CDR1 MNHEY and CDR2 SVGAGI. The CDR3 totals 15 residues. The V segment lost 6 bases and the J segment 5 bases; nucleotides outside the gene matches: 11. The CDR3 loop reads CASRKAGGERTEAFF. Written as DNA, the CDR3 is TGTGCCAGCAGAAAAGCAGGGGGCGAGCGGACTGAAGCTTTCTTT.

This rearrangement joins TRBV19 to TRBJ1-1; 7 bases agree with TRBD1. CDR1 and CDR2 (germline): LNHDA, SQIVND (reference sequence). V gave up 4 bases and J gave up 1 base; unmatched junction bases: 6. The CDR3 runs to 15 residues. As DNA, the CDR3 is TGTGCCAGTAGTAAAAGACAGGGAGAGAACACTGAAGCTTTCTTT. This encodes CASSKRQGENTEAFF.

The chain links TRBV4-3 to TRBJ1-3; D unclear. Germline loops: CDR1 LGHNA, CDR2 YSLEER. Trimming stripped 1 base from V and 3 bases from J, with 10 bases between. This CDR3 spans 15 amino acids. CDR3: CASSQGLQIGNTIYF. Here the CDR3 DNA reads TGCGCCAGCAGCCAAGGACTACAGATTGGAAACACCATATATTTT.

This chain links TRBV6-5 with TRBJ1-2, with D unclear. V lost 2 bases to trimming and J lost 0 bases, with 13 bases between them. The CDR3 loop spans 16 amino acids. The germline V gene encodes CDR1 MNHEY and CDR2 SVGAGI. DNA of the CDR3: TGTGCCAGCAGTTACCTTTCGGGAGGGACTAACTATGGCTACACCTTC. Encoded protein: CASSYLSGGTNYGYTF.

CDR3 DNA sequence: TGTGCCAGCAGTTATAGGGAGTCAGATACGCAGTATTTT. Translated: CASSYRESDTQYF. This chain joins TRBV7-9 and TRBJ2-3; a possible D gene is TRBD2 (5 bases). Trimming removed 6 bases at V and 4 bases at J, with 11 bases between. The CDR3 runs 13 residues. Germline V CDR1 and CDR2: SEHNR, FQNEAQ (reference sequence).

This clone has only one observation. V usage is TRBV3-1 (or the pseudogene TRBV3-2) and J usage is TRBJ1-5; the match to TRBD1 covers 8 bases. In germline, CDR1 is LGHDT, CDR2 YNNKEL (reference sequence). The CDR3 has 16 amino acids. V shed 1 base, J shed 7 bases, and the junction held 9 bases outside the gene matches. Here the CDR3 reads CASSQGTGREGQPQHF. CDR3 sequence (DNA): TGTGCCAGCAGCCAAGGGACAGGGCGAGAAGGACAGCCCCAGCATTTT.

The rearrangement uses TRBV4-2 and TRBJ2-1; D call uncertain. The V end lost 1 base, the J end lost 7 bases, and 8 bases lay between the germline ends. This CDR3 spans 13 amino acids. Germline V lookup: CDR1 LGHNA, CDR2 YNFKEQ. This CDR3 reads CASSQGPANEQFF. The CDR3 DNA reads as TGTGCCAGCAGCCAAGGTCCCGCGAATGAGCAGTTCTTC.

This chain joins TRBV6-5 and TRBJ1-2, with D possibly matching TRBD1 (6 bases). Trimming stripped 6 bases from V and 8 bases from J, with 16 bases between. Germline CDR1 is MNHEY and CDR2 is SVGAGI. The CDR3 covers 13 residues. The CDR3 region is CASRQQGRDGYTF. The CDR3 coding sequence is TGTGCCAGCAGACAACAGGGTCGAGACGGCTACACCTTC.

The chain joins TRBV7-2 to TRBJ1-5, with D uncertain. Germline values: CDR1 SGHTA, CDR2 FQGNSA. CDR3 length equals 17 residues. Deletions cut 5 bases from V and 8 bases from J, with 25 bases between. The CDR3 reads CASSPGLGWGGEEPQHF. CDR3 nucleotide sequence: TGTGCCAGCAGCCCCGGCCTAGGATGGGGTGGGGAGGAGCCCCAGCATTTT. The whole variable domain, remainder taken from reference TRBV7-2 and TRBJ1-5, is GAGVSQSPSNKVTEKGKDVELRCDPISGHTALYWYRQSLGQGLEFLIYFQGNSAPDKSGLPSDRFSAERTGGSVSTLTIQRTQQEDSAVYLCASSPGLGWGGEEPQHFGDGTRLSIL.

The chain uses TRBV7-2 and TRBJ1-4; tentative D call: TRBD1 (6 bases). Per the germline V gene, CDR1 is SGHTA and CDR2 is FQGNSA. The CDR3 runs 15 residues. Trimming stripped 1 base from V and 4 bases from J, with 10 bases between. The CDR3 DNA is TGTGCCAGCAGCTTAGGCGGGGGCGGTAATGAAAAACTGTTTTTT. Encoded protein: CASSLGGGGNEKLFF.

The DNA of the CDR3 is TGTGCCAGCAGCTTCCTGTCAGGGCGAAATTATGGCTACACCTTC. Translation gives CASSFLSGRNYGYTF. The chain has TRBV7-9 and TRBJ1-2; D might be TRBD1 (5 bases). Trimming shortened V by 3 bases and J by 5 bases, and 16 bases separated the two germline ends. The CDR3 length is 15 residues. Germline loops: CDR1 SEHNR, CDR2 FQNEAQ (reference sequence).

There are a few counts of this clone. The chain is built from TRBV5-1 and TRBJ2-1; TRBD1 agrees at 8 bases. Germline CDR1 SGHRS, CDR2 YFSETQ. The CDR3 runs 11 residues. The V and J ends lost 3 bases and 15 bases, in that order; junction bases with no gene match: 5. CDR3 region: CASSYDRGWFF. The CDR3 coding sequence is TGCGCCAGCAGCTACGACAGGGGTTGGTTCTTC.

V is TRBV28 and J is TRBJ1-4; D call uncertain. The CDR3 spans 15 residues. Trimming left V 5 bases short and J 8 bases short, with 18 bases between. Germline CDR1 and CDR2: MDHEN and SYDVKM. CDR3 in DNA: TGTGCCAGCAGTCCACCCCGGGAAGGGAGCGAAAAACTGTTTTTT. It is translated as CASSPPREGSEKLFF.

This rearrangement joins TRBV2 to TRBJ2-1; 9 nucleotides agree with TRBD1. The V gene end was trimmed by 10 bases and the J gene end by 7 bases; junction bases not matched to a gene: 14. Germline CDR1 SNHLY, CDR2 FYNNEI. This CDR3 has 15 amino acids. CDR3 sequence (DNA): TGTGCCAACCAAGCGGACAGGGGAGCATTGAATGAGCAGTTCTTC. Encoded protein: CANQADRGALNEQFF.

This chain connects TRBV9 to TRBJ1-4, with 10 nucleotides matching TRBD1. Germline assignment: CDR1 SGDLS and CDR2 YYNGEE. J was trimmed by 2 bases and V by 0 bases; bases with no gene match: 10. The CDR3 covers 19 residues. This chain's CDR3 is CASSVGARRTGGTNEKLFF. CDR3 coding DNA: TGTGCCAGCAGCGTAGGAGCCCGCCGGACAGGGGGGACTAATGAAAAACTGTTTTTT.

This sequence joins TRBV5-1 and TRBJ1-6, with 9 bases matching TRBD1. The germline gives CDR1 SGHRS, CDR2 YFSETQ. With 3 bases clipped from V and 8 bases from J, the junction kept 3 bases outside the gene matches. The CDR3 has 14 residues. DNA of the CDR3: TGCGCCAGCAGCTACACAGGGGGCGATTCACCCCTCCACTTT. Translated, it gives CASSYTGGDSPLHF. The whole variable domain, remainder taken from reference TRBV5-1 and TRBJ1-6, is KAGVTQTPRYLIKTRGQQVTLSCSPISGHRSVSWYQQTPGQGLQFLFEYFSETQRNKGNFPGRFSGRQFSNSRSEMNVSTLELGDSALYLCASSYTGGDSPLHFGNGTRLTVT.